Listed here are 8 T cell receptor beta chains from one sample, sequenced in a study of blood T cell repertoires in COVID-19. The assay was immunoSEQ multiplex PCR, and TCRdb's table has in-frame clones only and misses some. The table includes under 250,000 clones, approximately 84% detected once. Material for sequencing was peripheral blood. The source is a woman aged 55-75 years with acute or convalescent COVID-19.

The CDR3 DNA reads as TGCGCCAGCAGCCAAGATGTAATGGGCACTGGAAACACCATATATTTT. This encodes CASSQDVMGTGNTIYF. The chain has TRBV4-1 and TRBJ1-3; D is ambiguous. The V and J ends lost 0 bases and 2 bases respectively, with 11 bases between them. The CDR3 contains 16 residues. Germline lookup yields CDR1 MGHRA and CDR2 YSYEKL.

The CDR3 here is CASSQDLAVTYNEQFF. Here the CDR3 DNA reads TGCGCCAGCAGCCAAGACCTAGCGGTTACCTACAATGAGCAGTTCTTC. The rearrangement uses TRBV4-1 and TRBJ2-1; 7 bases map to TRBD2. This CDR3 comprises 16 residues. Germline V lookup: CDR1 MGHRA, CDR2 YSYEKL. V dropped 0 bases and J dropped 2; count of bases not matched to a gene: 4.

This clone occurred once. The genes are TRBV7-2 and TRBJ2-7, with D possibly being TRBD2 (5 bases). The V gene lost 0 bases and the J gene lost 3 bases, with 9 bases spanning the gap. This CDR3 spans 14 amino acids. CDR1 is SGHTA, CDR2 FQGNSA, per germline. The CDR3 here is CASSLAPGSYEQYF. For the CDR3, the DNA is TGTGCCAGCAGCTTAGCCCCTGGGAGCTACGAGCAGTACTTC.

The chain joins TRBV7-2 to TRBJ1-1; possible D gene TRBD1, 6 bases. In germline, CDR1 is SGHTA, CDR2 FQGNSA. CDR3 size: 15 residues. Trimming left V 1 base short and J 2 bases short, with 11 bases between. The CDR3, as DNA: TGTGCCAGCAGCTTAGTGTGGGGGCTCAACACTGAAGCTTTCTTT. It yields the protein CASSLVWGLNTEAFF.

V is TRBV6-6 and J is TRBJ1-1; D gene unclear. Germline V gene data show CDR1 as MNHNY and CDR2 as SVGAGI (reference sequence). The ends were cut back, 8 bases at V and 11 bases at J, with 24 bases in the middle. The CDR3 is 14 residues long. The CDR3 reads CASDSSDAPSGAFF. Here the CDR3 DNA reads TGTGCCAGCGACTCTTCGGACGCTCCCAGCGGGGCTTTCTTT.

The chain has TRBV7-8 and TRBJ1-1; possible D gene TRBD1, 5 bases. The V gene's germline CDR1 is SGHVS and CDR2 FQNEAQ. The CDR3 has 14 residues. The V gene lost 1 base and the J gene lost 6 bases, with 12 bases spanning the gap. The CDR3: CASSLVPGLSEAFF. The CDR3 region has the DNA TGTGCCAGCAGCTTAGTCCCAGGGCTTTCTGAAGCTTTCTTT.

This chain links TRBV5-4 with TRBJ1-4; 9 bases line up with TRBD1. With V trimmed by 4 bases and J by 6 bases, 7 bases remained unmatched. CDR3 length: 15 residues. Per germline, CDR1 SGHNT and CDR2 YYREEE (reference sequence). This CDR3 is CASSNTGQGYEKLFF. The DNA of the CDR3 is TGTGCCAGCAGCAACACGGGACAGGGATATGAAAAACTGTTTTTT.

The chain employs TRBV6-5 and TRBJ1-2; no definite D call. V was trimmed by 6 bases and J by 2 bases, leaving 10 bases between them. This CDR3 spans 13 amino acids. CDR1 is MNHEY, CDR2 SVGAGI, per germline. The CDR3 sequence: CASSRDPNYGYTF. CDR3 nucleotide sequence: TGTGCCAGCAGCCGGGATCCAAACTATGGCTACACCTTC.